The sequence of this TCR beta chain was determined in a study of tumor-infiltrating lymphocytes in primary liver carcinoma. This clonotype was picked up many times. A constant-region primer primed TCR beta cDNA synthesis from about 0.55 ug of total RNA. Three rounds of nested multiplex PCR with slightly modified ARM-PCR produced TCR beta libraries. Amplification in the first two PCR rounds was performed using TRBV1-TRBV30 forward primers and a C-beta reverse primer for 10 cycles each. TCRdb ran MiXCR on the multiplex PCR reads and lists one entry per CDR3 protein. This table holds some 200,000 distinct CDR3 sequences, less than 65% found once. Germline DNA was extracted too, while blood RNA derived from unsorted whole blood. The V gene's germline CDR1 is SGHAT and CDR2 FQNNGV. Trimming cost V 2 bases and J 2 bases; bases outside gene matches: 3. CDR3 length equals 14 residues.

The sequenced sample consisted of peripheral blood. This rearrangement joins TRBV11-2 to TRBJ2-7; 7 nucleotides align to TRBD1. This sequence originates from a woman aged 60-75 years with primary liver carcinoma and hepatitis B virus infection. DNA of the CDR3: TGTGCCAGCAGCTTATACAGGGGCGCCTACGAGCAGTACTTC. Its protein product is CASSLYRGAYEQYF.